This T cell receptor (beta chain) comes out of a study of cytomegalovirus exposure and HLA in healthy donors. Findings and limits, study-wide: A later analysis showed HLA-associated TCR beta chains outstripping equally common others in clonal expansion. Most TCR sequences proved rare, with some public TCRs found in many donors.

This clone was observed a single time. Its antigen remains unknown. Germline CDR1 is SQVTM and CDR2 is ANQGSEA. V dropped 7 bases and J dropped 1; count of bases not matched to a gene: 9. CDR3 size: 15 residues. This PCR relied on a set of 60 Vbeta primers and 13 Jbeta primers. The protocol was immunoSEQ multiplex PCR, while the TCRdb copy is restricted to in-frame clones and leaves out a portion. This sample carries roughly 200,000 clones, roughly 87% of them seen once, and the ten largest clones take around 1%. The receptor comes from a boy between 2 and 10 years old in good health and CMV-seronegative. Sequences were obtained from PBMCs. The V call is TRBV29-1, the J call TRBJ1-3, with 8 bases fitting TRBD1. CDR3 nucleotides: TGCAGCGCCGCGGGCTGGACAGGGTCTGGAAACACCATATATTTT. Its translation is CSAAGWTGSGNTIYF.